Following are 26 T cell receptor beta chains from one sample sequenced in a study of blood T cell repertoires in COVID-19. Generated by immunoSEQ multiplex PCR, the TCRdb table keeps only in-frame clones and is missing some. The table lists about 390,000 clones, about 89% of them singletons. Sequences were obtained from peripheral blood. The receptor source for this set is a woman aged 55-69 years with COVID-19, enrolled during active disease.

The rearrangement joins TRBV10-3 to TRBJ1-2; D ambiguous. There are 15 residues in the CDR3. Germline V gives CDR1 ENHRY, CDR2 SYGVKD. Trimming stripped 3 bases from V and 4 bases from J, with 15 bases between. CDR3 DNA: TGTGCCATCAGTGAATCATCGACACAACCCTATGGCTACACCTTC. It encodes CAISESSTQPYGYTF.

This rearrangement joins TRBV9 to TRBJ2-1; maybe TRBD1 (6 bases). The CDR3 has 15 amino acids. Germline loops: CDR1 SGDLS, CDR2 YYNGEE. V lost 0 bases to trimming and J lost 6 bases, with 13 bases between them. The CDR3 region is CASSVAQGWSNEQFF. CDR3 DNA: TGTGCCAGCAGCGTAGCTCAGGGGTGGAGCAATGAGCAGTTCTTC.

The rearrangement links TRBV9 to TRBJ1-2; TRBD1 agrees at 7 bases. Germline trimming cut 4 bases from V and 3 bases from J; bases unmatched to any gene: 9. The CDR3 loop spans 15 amino acids. Germline V gene sequence: CDR1 SGDLS, CDR2 YYNGEE. The CDR3 bases are TGTGCCAGCAGCTCAGGCCGGGACAGACACTATGGCTACACCTTC. Amino acids: CASSSGRDRHYGYTF.

The chain has TRBV2 and TRBJ2-1; D is ambiguous. Germline values: CDR1 SNHLY, CDR2 FYNNEI. Deletions cut 2 bases from V and 9 bases from J, with 14 bases between. This CDR3 comprises 14 residues. This CDR3 reads CASSEWAAPGEQFF. The CDR3 DNA is TGTGCCAGCAGTGAATGGGCTGCCCCAGGTGAGCAGTTCTTC.

This chain joins TRBV12-5 and TRBJ1-5; TRBD1 aligns across 8 bases. With V trimmed by 5 bases and J by 7 bases, 13 bases remained unmatched. There are 16 residues in the CDR3. Germline V gene data show CDR1 as LGHNT and CDR2 as FRNRAP. The CDR3 reads CASGPRDRLAGQPQHF. In nucleotides, the CDR3 is TGTGCTAGTGGTCCTAGGGACAGGCTAGCGGGACAGCCCCAGCATTTT.

This sequence joins TRBV27 and TRBJ1-5; possibly TRBD1 for D (5 bases). Deletions cut 0 bases from V and 4 bases from J, with 19 bases between. The CDR3 spans 18 residues. Germline V CDR1 and CDR2: MNHEY, SMNVEV (reference sequence). The CDR3 sequence: CASSLSNPGAPLNQPQHF. CDR3 sequence (DNA): TGTGCCAGCAGTTTATCGAACCCTGGGGCACCACTTAATCAGCCCCAGCATTTT.

The CDR3 is CASSPSSDRVYGYTF. DNA of the CDR3: TGTGCCAGCTCACCATCGAGTGACAGGGTTTATGGCTACACCTTC. The chain carries TRBV18 and TRBJ1-2; 7 positions match TRBD1. This CDR3 is built from 15 residues. Germline CDR1 KGHSH, CDR2 LQKENI. The junction had 8 bases not matched to a gene; V was cut back by 2 bases and J by 5 bases.

This chain connects TRBV6-5 to TRBJ2-7, with TRBD1 identical over 7 bases. Germline assignment: CDR1 MNHEY and CDR2 SVGAGI. Germline trimming cut 5 bases from V and 0 bases from J; bases unmatched to any gene: 7. This CDR3 has 15 amino acids. The CDR3 is CASSPRQGTSYEQYF. CDR3 DNA: TGTGCCAGCAGTCCCCGACAGGGTACCTCCTACGAGCAGTACTTC.

This chain joins TRBV5-1 and TRBJ1-2; D remains unclear. Between the trimmed V and J ends, which lost 5 bases and 13 bases, there was a span of 27 bases. The CDR3 totals 15 residues. Germline assignment: CDR1 SGHRS and CDR2 YFSETQ. The CDR3 sequence: CASSPQDPGSSGVTF. The CDR3 nucleotides are TGCGCCAGCAGTCCACAAGACCCAGGATCCTCGGGAGTCACCTTC.

V is TRBV5-1 and J is TRBJ1-1; 9 bases are a match to TRBD1. The CDR3 has 14 residues. Trimming at V came to 4 bases and at J to 1 base, leaving 2 bases not matched to a gene. Per germline, CDR1 SGHRS and CDR2 YFSETQ. The CDR3 DNA reads TGCGCCAGCAGCCTGACAGGGGGGAACACTGAAGCTTTCTTT. Translated, it gives CASSLTGGNTEAFF.

The chain is built from TRBV19 and TRBJ1-1; no definite D call. In germline, CDR1 is LNHDA, CDR2 SQIVND (reference sequence). The CDR3 runs 12 residues. Trimming took 3 bases from V and 2 from J, leaving 4 bases between them. The DNA for the CDR3 is TGTGCCAGTAGTATCTTAAACACTGAAGCTTTCTTT. This translates into CASSILNTEAFF.

V and J are TRBV15 and TRBJ1-5; the match to TRBD1 covers 9 bases. There are 15 residues in the CDR3. V was pared by 4 bases and J by 6 bases, with 7 bases of the junction left unmatched. Germline values: CDR1 LNHNV, CDR2 YYDKDF (reference sequence). The CDR3 region is CATSISGQGRQPQHF. In nucleotides, the CDR3 is TGTGCCACCAGCATCTCGGGACAGGGTCGTCAGCCCCAGCATTTT.

V and J are TRBV6-5 and TRBJ1-2; TRBD1 is a possible D gene (5 bases). The germline CDR1 and CDR2 sequences are MNHEY and SVGAGI. The CDR3 extends over 12 amino acids. Between the trimmed V and J ends, which lost 4 bases and 2 bases, there was a span of 5 bases. CDR3: CASSSGNYGYTF. In DNA, the CDR3 is TGTGCCAGCAGTTCAGGGAACTATGGCTACACCTTC.

The count of this clone is one. The chain employs TRBV28 and TRBJ1-2, with 9 bases identical to TRBD1. V shed 6 bases, J shed 4 bases, and the junction held 6 bases outside the gene matches. The germline V gene has CDR1 MDHEN and CDR2 SYDVKM. The CDR3 extends over 14 amino acids. The CDR3: CASRYRGRGYGYTF. CDR3 nucleotide sequence: TGTGCCAGCAGATACAGGGGGCGCGGCTATGGCTACACCTTC.

The chain uses TRBV11-2 and TRBJ2-2, with D perhaps TRBD1 (6 bases). The CDR3 loop spans 13 amino acids. Germline V CDR1 and CDR2: SGHAT, FQNNGV. V was pared by 5 bases and J by 5 bases, with 9 bases between. The DNA for the CDR3 is TGTGCCAGCAGCGTACAGGGAACCGGGGAGCTGTTTTTT. Its translation is CASSVQGTGELFF.

This chain uses TRBV28 with TRBJ2-7, with D maybe TRBD2 (6 bases). This CDR3 comprises 18 residues. Trimming left V 4 bases short and J 0 bases short, with 22 bases between. Germline V gene data show CDR1 as MDHEN and CDR2 as SYDVKM. CDR3 bases: TGTGCCAGCAGTTGGCCCCCTAGCGCCACCGACAGCTCCTACGAGCAGTACTTC. The encoded protein is CASSWPPSATDSSYEQYF.

V and J are TRBV24-1 and TRBJ1-5; TRBD1 aligns across 8 bases. Germline V gives CDR1 KGHDR, CDR2 SFDVKD. After removal of 4 bases from V and 4 bases from J, the junction contained 8 bases not matched to a gene. This CDR3 is built from 16 residues. The CDR3 loop is CATSDQTGAPNQPQHF. As DNA, the CDR3 is TGTGCCACCAGTGACCAGACAGGGGCCCCTAATCAGCCCCAGCATTTT.

The V gene is TRBV19, the J gene TRBJ1-5; no clear D gene. CDR3 length: 14 residues. Between the trimmed V and J ends, which lost 2 bases and 6 bases, there was a span of 11 bases. Germline V gives CDR1 LNHDA, CDR2 SQIVND (reference sequence). The CDR3 nucleotides read TGTGCCAGTAGTATAACTGTGTTCGGTCAGCCCCAGCATTTT. Amino acid sequence: CASSITVFGQPQHF. Complete variable domain (other parts from reference TRBV19 and TRBJ1-5): DGGITQSPKYLFRKEGQNVTLSCEQNLNHDAMYWYRQDPGQGLRLIYYSQIVNDFQKGDIAEGYSVSREKKESFPLTVTSAQKNPTAFYLCASSITVFGQPQHFGDGTRLSIL.

The chain uses TRBV30 and TRBJ1-6; possible D gene TRBD1, 5 bases. Germline CDR1 reads GTSNPN; CDR2 reads SVGIG (reference sequence). The CDR3 has 14 residues. Trimming took 8 bases from V and 0 from J, leaving 11 bases between them. The CDR3: CAPYRISYNSPLHF. In DNA, the CDR3 is TGTGCCCCTTACAGGATCTCCTATAATTCACCCCTCCACTTT.

This sequence joins TRBV6-6 and TRBJ2-7; the D is unclear. Germline V gene lookup returns CDR1 MNHNY and CDR2 SVGAGI (reference sequence). The ends were cut back, 5 bases at V and 7 bases at J, with 12 bases in the middle. The CDR3 runs to 12 residues. CDR3 amino acids: CASSQSQAEQYF. CDR3 DNA: TGTGCCAGCAGTCAGTCTCAAGCAGAGCAGTACTTC.

The chain carries TRBV7-2 and TRBJ2-7; tentatively, D is TRBD1 (6 bases). Trimming removed 4 bases from V and 5 bases from J, with 12 bases in between. CDR1 is SGHTA and CDR2 is FQGNSA in the germline V gene. The CDR3 is made up of 13 amino acids. CDR3 nucleotides: TGTGCCAGCAGCTCCCAGGGGTGGGACGAGCAGTACTTC. Its protein product is CASSSQGWDEQYF. Together with reference TRBV7-2 and TRBJ2-7, the CDR3 gives the full variable domain: GAGVSQSPSNKVTEKGKDVELRCDPISGHTALYWYRQSLGQGLEFLIYFQGNSAPDKSGLPSDRFSAERTGGSVSTLTIQRTQQEDSAVYLCASSSQGWDEQYFGPGTRLTVT.

The CDR3 DNA is TGTGCCAGCAGTCTGCCTAGCGGGGGGGCTTCTTCCAGTGAGCAGTTCTTC. Protein sequence: CASSLPSGGASSSEQFF. This sequence joins TRBV6-6 and TRBJ2-1; 12 bases match TRBD2. Germline values: CDR1 MNHNY, CDR2 SVGAGI (reference sequence). V lost 5 bases, J lost 9 bases, and 14 bases stayed unmatched. The CDR3 totals 17 residues.

The chain carries TRBV27 and TRBJ1-4; TRBD1 agrees at 7 bases. After removal of 3 bases from V and 5 bases from J, the junction contained 6 bases not matched to a gene. The germline gives CDR1 MNHEY, CDR2 SMNVEV (reference sequence). This CDR3 has 15 amino acids. The CDR3, as DNA: TGTGCCAGCAGTTTCAACAGGGGCTCGAATGAAAAACTGTTTTTT. Translation gives CASSFNRGSNEKLFF.

This chain joins TRBV5-1 and TRBJ2-6; unclear D gene. V gave up 4 bases and J gave up 2 bases, with 7 bases separating them. Germline CDR1 reads SGHRS; CDR2 reads YFSETQ. The CDR3 spans 14 residues. In DNA, the CDR3 is TGCGCCAGCAGCCCCTATACTGGGGCCAACGTCCTGACTTTC. Amino acids: CASSPYTGANVLTF.

The CDR3 DNA is TGTGCCAGCAGCTCGAGAGAGAAATTCTACGAGCAGTACTTC. It specifies CASSSREKFYEQYF. This sequence joins TRBV7-9 and TRBJ2-7, with no clear D. Trimming left V 4 bases short and J 3 bases short, with 13 bases between. The CDR3 spans 14 residues. Germline V gene data show CDR1 as SEHNR and CDR2 as FQNEAQ (reference sequence).

This rearrangement joins TRBV23-1 to TRBJ1-1; D ambiguous. TRBV23-1 is given ORF status, its function remaining uncertain. This CDR3 spans 14 amino acids. Between the trimmed V and J ends, which lost 0 bases and 1 base, there was a span of 6 bases. CDR3 DNA: TGCGCCAGCAGTCAATCGGAGCGGAACACTGAAGCTTTCTTT. It encodes CASSQSERNTEAFF.